Following are 32 T cell receptor beta chains from one sample sequenced in a study of immune evolution from preneoplasia to lung adenocarcinoma. Sequencing was performed with immunoSEQ multiplex PCR; in TCRdb, only in-frame clones are kept and a portion is missing. The data hold thousands of clones, with 80% observed a single time. The sequencing input was FFPE minimally invasive lung adenocarcinoma tissue. These receptors all stem from a donor aged 70 or over with lung adenocarcinoma.

The genes are TRBV6-6 and TRBJ2-1, with 12 bases aligning to TRBD2. In germline, CDR1 is MNHNY, CDR2 SVGAGI (reference sequence). CDR3 length equals 16 residues. The V segment lost 8 bases and the J segment 5 bases; nucleotides outside the gene matches: 10. The CDR3 region is CASSSGRAPIHNEQFF. CDR3 bases: TGTGCCAGCTCTAGCGGGAGGGCCCCCATACACAATGAGCAGTTCTTC.

For the CDR3, the DNA is TGTGCCAGTAGTATAGTAGGAAGACGGGAACAGTTCTTC. Amino acids: CASSIVGRREQFF. This chain joins TRBV19 and TRBJ2-1; tentatively, D is TRBD2 (5 bases). CDR1 and CDR2 from the germline V gene are LNHDA and SQIVND (reference sequence). The CDR3 is 13 residues long. Trimming cost V 1 base and J 13 bases, with 14 bases left between them.

The chain combines TRBV10-3 with TRBJ1-5; a possible D gene is TRBD1 (6 bases). With 10 bases removed from V and 1 base from J, the gap between germline ends came to 20 bases. The CDR3 consists of 16 residues. The germline gives CDR1 ENHRY, CDR2 SYGVKD. This CDR3 reads CATAKGGPGSNQPQHF. Written as DNA, the CDR3 is TGTGCCACCGCGAAGGGGGGGCCCGGGAGCAATCAGCCCCAGCATTTT.

The chain carries TRBV4-2 and TRBJ2-6; 12 bases fit TRBD2. CDR3 length: 18 residues. Germline assignment: CDR1 LGHNA and CDR2 YNFKEQ. V trimming: 4 bases; J trimming: 0 bases; junction bases outside the gene matches: 4. The CDR3, as DNA: TGTGCCAGCAGCCTCGGACTAGCGGGGAACTCTGGGGCCAACGTCCTGACTTTC. Translated: CASSLGLAGNSGANVLTF.

The chain links TRBV27 to TRBJ2-1, with 15 bases matching TRBD2. J gave up 1 base and V 4 bases, and 14 bases lay outside the gene matches. There are 21 residues in the CDR3. Per the germline V gene, CDR1 is MNHEY and CDR2 is SMNVEV (reference sequence). CDR3 bases: TGTGCCAGCAGTTCGCTGAGTCGGACTAGCGGGAGGGCCGGGTCCTACAATGAGCAGTTCTTC. It encodes CASSSLSRTSGRAGSYNEQFF.

This clone was counted a few times. This rearrangement joins TRBV11-1 to TRBJ2-7; perhaps TRBD1 as D (6 bases). The ends were cut back, 5 bases at V and 0 bases at J, with 14 bases in the middle. Germline-derived CDR1 and CDR2 are SGHAT and FQDESV (reference sequence). CDR3 size: 15 residues. The CDR3 coding sequence is TGTGCCAGCAGCGCCGACAGGTCCCCCTCCTACGAGCAGTACTTC. This codes for CASSADRSPSYEQYF.

The chain employs TRBV20-1 and TRBJ2-1; the D call may be TRBD1 or TRBD2 (5 bases each). This CDR3 is 10 amino acids long. Germline V gene lookup returns CDR1 DFQATT and CDR2 SNEGSKA (reference sequence). V dropped 6 bases and J dropped 9 bases, with 9 bases sitting between them. The CDR3 protein is CSAGAGEQFF. CDR3 coding DNA: TGCAGTGCAGGGGCGGGTGAGCAGTTCTTC.

The sample holds a few counts of this clone. This chain uses TRBV7-9 with TRBJ1-1, with 7 bases that match TRBD1. Germline V gene sequence: CDR1 SEHNR, CDR2 FQNEAQ (reference sequence). Trimming took 5 bases from V and 7 from J; bases not matched to a gene: 13. This CDR3 is 15 amino acids long. The CDR3 DNA sequence: TGTGCCAGCAGCACAAACCGGGACAGTCGAGGTGAAGCTTTCTTT. It yields the protein CASSTNRDSRGEAFF.

The chain carries TRBV18 and TRBJ1-2; a weak D match, TRBD1 (5 bases). Trimming took off 0 bases at V and 1 base at J, with 9 bases between the two ends. Germline V gene lookup returns CDR1 KGHSH and CDR2 LQKENI. There are 15 residues in the CDR3. CDR3 bases: TGTGCCAGCTCACCACCCGGGACGGATAACTATGGCTACACCTTC. Translated, it gives CASSPPGTDNYGYTF.

V is TRBV28 and J is TRBJ1-6; D is possibly TRBD1 (5 bases). Germline loops: CDR1 MDHEN, CDR2 SYDVKM. Trimming cost V 3 bases and J 10 bases, with 16 bases left between them. The CDR3 loop spans 15 amino acids. The CDR3 region has the DNA TGTGCCAGCAGTTTGCGAACAGGCTCGTCGTCACCCCTCCACTTT. Its protein is CASSLRTGSSSPLHF.

The chain couples TRBV6-5 to TRBJ2-3, with 8 bases matching TRBD1. The germline V gene has CDR1 MNHEY and CDR2 SVGAGI. The length of the CDR3 is 14 residues. Trimming took 5 bases from V and 2 from J; bases not matched to a gene: 3. CDR3 in DNA: TGTGCCAGCAGTGACAGGGGTTCCACAGATACGCAGTATTTT. Amino acid sequence: CASSDRGSTDTQYF.

V usage is TRBV18 and J usage is TRBJ1-3; D might be TRBD1 (6 bases). CDR1 is KGHSH and CDR2 is LQKENI in the germline V gene. Trimming shortened V by 3 bases and J by 2 bases, and 8 bases separated the two germline ends. The CDR3 has 14 amino acids. CDR3 region: CASSPGTTGNTIYF. Written as DNA, the CDR3 is TGTGCCAGCTCACCCGGGACAACTGGAAACACCATATATTTT.

This clone has a single count. The chain carries TRBV7-9 and TRBJ2-2, with 9 bases fitting TRBD1. V gave up 4 bases and J gave up 4 bases; unmatched junction bases: 7. From germline, CDR1 is SEHNR and CDR2 FQNEAQ (reference sequence). The CDR3 contains 16 residues. This chain's CDR3 is CASSSPGQGSTGELFF. CDR3 nucleotides: TGTGCCAGCAGCTCTCCGGGACAGGGTTCCACCGGGGAGCTGTTTTTT.

The J gene is TRBJ2-7, the V gene TRBV11-1; 15 bases align to TRBD2. Germline V gene data show CDR1 as SGHAT and CDR2 as FQDESV (reference sequence). V shed 5 bases and J 5 bases; nucleotides not matched to a gene: 4. This CDR3 spans 15 amino acids. CDR3 bases: TGTGCCAGCAGCGAGGGACTAGCGGGAGGCCACGAGCAGTACTTC. Protein: CASSEGLAGGHEQYF.

This clone was observed a few times. The rearrangement uses TRBV30 and TRBJ1-2, with D perhaps TRBD1 (6 bases). Germline V gene sequence: CDR1 GTSNPN, CDR2 SVGIG (reference sequence). V lost 4 bases, J lost 7 bases, and 16 bases lay in between. There are 13 residues in the CDR3. The CDR3 nucleotides are TGTGCCTGGACCGGGGGCGGGGGCCGTGGCTACACCTTC. It is translated as CAWTGGGGRGYTF. Together with reference TRBV30 and TRBJ1-2, the CDR3 gives the full variable domain: SQTIHQWPATLVQPVGSPLSLECTVEGTSNPNLYWYRQAAGRGLQLLFYSVGIGQISSEVPQNLSASRPQDRQFILSSKKLLLSDSGFYLCAWTGGGGRGYTFGSGTRLTVV.

The V call is TRBV28, the J call TRBJ1-5; TRBD1 matches at 9 bases. With 4 bases clipped from V and 1 base from J, the junction kept 11 bases outside the gene matches. CDR3 length: 18 residues. Germline CDR1 is MDHEN and CDR2 is SYDVKM. The CDR3: CASSSLQIGTGSNQPQHF. The CDR3, as DNA: TGTGCCAGCAGTTCCCTCCAGATAGGGACAGGGAGCAATCAGCCCCAGCATTTT.

This chain joins TRBV6-1 and TRBJ1-2; unclear D gene. CDR3 length: 12 residues. In germline, CDR1 is MNHNS, CDR2 SASEGT. Trimming cost V 7 bases and J 4 bases, with 10 bases left between them. The CDR3 here is CASNEVSYGYTF. The CDR3 DNA is TGTGCCAGCAACGAGGTGAGCTATGGCTACACCTTC.

This clone is deemed medium-sized. The chain carries TRBV5-1 and TRBJ2-7; 14 bases align to TRBD2. Trimming at V came to 0 bases and at J to 5 bases, leaving 4 bases not matched to a gene. Germline V lookup: CDR1 SGHRS, CDR2 YFSETQ. The CDR3 sequence is 16 residues long. CDR3 residues: CASSLDGTSGSNEQYF. CDR3 bases: TGCGCCAGCAGCTTGGACGGGACTAGCGGGAGCAACGAGCAGTACTTC.

This clone was recorded once. This sequence joins TRBV11-2 and TRBJ1-5; D ambiguous. Germline V gene lookup returns CDR1 SGHAT and CDR2 FQNNGV. Trimming left V 1 base short and J 7 bases short, with 5 bases between. This CDR3 comprises 12 residues. The CDR3: CASSLAGQPQHF. In DNA form, the CDR3 reads TGTGCCAGCAGCTTAGCTGGACAGCCCCAGCATTTT.

V usage is TRBV28 and J usage is TRBJ2-7; 7 bases align to TRBD1. V lost 6 bases and J lost 2; bases outside the gene matches: 7. The CDR3 runs 14 residues. Germline-derived CDR1 and CDR2 are MDHEN and SYDVKM. CDR3 region: CASRVDREPYEQYF. In DNA, the CDR3 is TGTGCCAGCAGAGTTGACAGGGAACCCTACGAGCAGTACTTC.

The V gene is TRBV19, the J gene TRBJ2-7; D gene uncertain. Trimming removed 5 bases at V and 3 bases at J, with 11 bases between. The germline gives CDR1 LNHDA, CDR2 SQIVND (reference sequence). The CDR3 consists of 13 residues. CDR3 region: CASSPTIIYEQYF. CDR3 coding DNA: TGTGCCAGTAGTCCGACAATTATCTACGAGCAGTACTTC.

V is TRBV5-4 and J is TRBJ2-5; D ambiguous. CDR3 length: 15 residues. V was trimmed by 0 bases and J by 2 bases, leaving 11 bases between them. Germline CDR1 is SGHNT and CDR2 is YYREEE (reference sequence). Written as DNA, the CDR3 is TGTGCCAGCAGCTTGGCGGGTGTTCTACAAGAGACCCAGTACTTC. It encodes CASSLAGVLQETQYF.

The chain links TRBV5-4 to TRBJ1-2; 9 bases are shared with TRBD1. The CDR3 covers 15 residues. CDR1 and CDR2 from the germline V gene are SGHNT and YYREEE (reference sequence). V shed 4 bases and J 6 bases; nucleotides not matched to a gene: 10. DNA for the CDR3: TGTGCCAGCAGCCCAAACAGGGGGCAGGTGGATGGCTACACCTTC. Amino acids: CASSPNRGQVDGYTF.

The chain couples TRBV4-1 to TRBJ1-5; TRBD1 agrees at 8 bases. CDR1 and CDR2 from the germline V gene are MGHRA and YSYEKL. This CDR3 contains 18 residues. V lost 1 base, J lost 6 bases, and 14 bases stayed unmatched. The CDR3, as DNA: TGCGCCAGCAGCCAAGGTGGCAGGGGGCGCACGGCTACTCAGCCCCAGCATTTT. Translated, it gives CASSQGGRGRTATQPQHF.

The rearrangement uses TRBV7-9 and TRBJ2-7, with no clear D. Germline V gene data show CDR1 as SEHNR and CDR2 as FQNEAQ (reference sequence). The CDR3 length is 11 residues. V was trimmed by 4 bases and J by 4 bases, leaving 5 bases between them. CDR3 sequence: CASSSYYEQYF. The CDR3 DNA sequence: TGTGCCAGCAGCTCATATTACGAGCAGTACTTC.

The gene calls are TRBV7-2 and TRBJ2-3, with a possible D match to TRBD2 (5 bases). The CDR3 length is 15 residues. The V end lost 6 bases, the J end lost 3 bases, and 16 bases lay between the germline ends. CDR1 SGHTA and CDR2 FQGNSA come from the germline V gene. The DNA for the CDR3 is TGTGCCAGCAGTCGACTAACCGCGTATACAGATACGCAGTATTTT. As protein: CASSRLTAYTDTQYF.

The chain has TRBV6-1 and TRBJ1-5; unclear D gene. This CDR3 spans 14 amino acids. Germline V gene sequence: CDR1 MNHNS, CDR2 SASEGT. Trimming removed 10 bases at V and 1 base at J, with 14 bases between. For the CDR3, the DNA is TGTGCCACGGCGCTCAGCGGGAGCAATCAGCCCCAGCATTTT. Protein: CATALSGSNQPQHF.

J is TRBJ1-1 and V is TRBV30, with TRBD1 as a possible D gene (5 bases). This CDR3 contains 14 residues. V lost 1 base and J 1 base, leaving 10 bases between the germline ends. The V gene's germline CDR1 is GTSNPN and CDR2 SVGIG (reference sequence). CDR3 sequence: CAWSGVTANTEAFF. The CDR3 DNA sequence: TGTGCCTGGAGTGGGGTGACAGCGAACACTGAAGCTTTCTTT. Full variable domain (missing parts from reference TRBV30 and TRBJ1-1): SQTIHQWPATLVQPVGSPLSLECTVEGTSNPNLYWYRQAAGRGLQLLFYSVGIGQISSEVPQNLSASRPQDRQFILSSKKLLLSDSGFYLCAWSGVTANTEAFFGQGTRLTVV.

CDR3 sequence: CASSVVGQGTDTQYF. The CDR3 nucleotides are TGTGCCAGCAGTGTTGTGGGGCAGGGCACAGATACGCAGTATTTT. The chain carries TRBV6-1 and TRBJ2-3; tentatively, D is TRBD1 (5 bases). V lost 4 bases to trimming and J lost 1 base, with 12 bases between them. Germline assignment: CDR1 MNHNS and CDR2 SASEGT. The CDR3 runs 15 residues.

This clone showed up just once. The chain combines TRBV5-1 with TRBJ2-2; no definite D call. This CDR3 comprises 13 residues. The ends were cut back, 3 bases at V and 5 bases at J, with 8 bases in the middle. The germline V gene encodes CDR1 SGHRS and CDR2 YFSETQ. The CDR3 is CASSYDNTGELFF. The CDR3 DNA is TGCGCCAGCAGCTACGATAATACCGGGGAGCTGTTTTTT.

This clone has a handful of counts. This chain uses TRBV19 with TRBJ2-5; D might be TRBD2 (6 bases). V was clipped by 5 bases and J by 6 bases, with 10 bases between them. In germline, CDR1 is LNHDA, CDR2 SQIVND (reference sequence). The CDR3 extends over 12 amino acids. CDR3 sequence (DNA): TGTGCCAGTAGTGCGGGACTGCAGACCCAGTACTTC. Translation: CASSAGLQTQYF.

The chain has TRBV28 and TRBJ2-5, with 8 bases identical to TRBD2. The CDR3 extends over 15 amino acids. The trim removed 5 bases at V and 4 bases at J, leaving 9 bases unmatched. The germline V gene encodes CDR1 MDHEN and CDR2 SYDVKM. The CDR3 reads CASSLGLAPGETQYF. The CDR3 DNA reads as TGTGCCAGCAGTCTTGGACTAGCCCCAGGAGAGACCCAGTACTTC.